One and the same sample provided the 20 T cell receptor beta chains below, sequenced in a study of blood T cell repertoires in COVID-19. Libraries were prepared by immunoSEQ multiplex PCR; TCRdb keeps only in-frame clonotypes and omits some of them. The sample has fewer than 120,000 clones, roughly 82% seen once; the top ten hold more than 15%. The sample was peripheral blood. These receptors all stem from a woman aged 55-69 years with acute or convalescent COVID-19.

V is TRBV30 and J is TRBJ2-2, with 10 nucleotides matching TRBD2. V was clipped by 0 bases and J by 2 bases; unmatched bases: 6. Germline V lookup: CDR1 GTSNPN, CDR2 SVGIG (reference sequence). The length of the CDR3 is 17 residues. This chain's CDR3 is CAWSVGSGGTNTGELFF. CDR3 sequence (DNA): TGTGCCTGGAGTGTGGGTAGCGGGGGGACCAACACCGGGGAGCTGTTTTTT.

This clone was detected once. This chain links TRBV19 with TRBJ1-6, with a weak D call TRBD1 (5 bases). The germline V gene has CDR1 LNHDA and CDR2 SQIVND (reference sequence). V lost 7 bases and J 10 bases, leaving 23 bases between the germline ends. The CDR3 is 16 residues long. This chain's CDR3 is CASTQSSGSPHSPLHF. The CDR3 region has the DNA TGTGCCAGTACCCAAAGCTCAGGGTCTCCTCACTCACCCCTCCACTTT.

CDR3 DNA sequence: TGTGCCAGCAGTCTATCCCACGGGGAAGCTTTCTTT. Amino acids: CASSLSHGEAFF. V is TRBV28 and J is TRBJ1-1, with D unresolved. Per germline, CDR1 MDHEN and CDR2 SYDVKM. CDR3 size: 12 residues. Trimming removed 5 bases from V and 8 bases from J, with 12 bases in between.

The genes are TRBV3-1 (or the pseudogene TRBV3-2) and TRBJ1-2; 7 nucleotides align to TRBD1. The CDR3 totals 15 residues. Trimming took 2 bases from V and 0 from J; bases not matched to a gene: 3. Germline assignment: CDR1 LGHDT and CDR2 YNNKEL (reference sequence). The CDR3 region has the DNA TGTGCCAGCAGCCAACAGGGACAGCCTAACTATGGCTACACCTTC. Its translation is CASSQQGQPNYGYTF.

This clone was seen only once. The chain has TRBV18 and TRBJ1-5, with D hard to call. CDR1 and CDR2 (germline): KGHSH, LQKENI. This CDR3 has 13 amino acids. The V and J ends lost 3 bases and 4 bases respectively, with 7 bases between them. The CDR3 DNA sequence: TGTGCCAGCTCACCCCAGAAGAATCAGCCCCAGCATTTT. Encoded protein: CASSPQKNQPQHF.

This clone turned up a few times. CDR3 nucleotide sequence: TGTGCCAGCAGCCGTACCTCCGGGGGAGGCTACACCTTC. As protein: CASSRTSGGGYTF. This rearrangement joins TRBV3-1 (or the pseudogene TRBV3-2) to TRBJ1-2; perhaps TRBD1 as D (5 bases). Germline assignment: CDR1 LGHDT and CDR2 YNNKEL (reference sequence). The CDR3 runs 13 residues. Between the trimmed V and J ends, which lost 4 bases and 8 bases, there was a span of 14 bases.

This chain links TRBV6-6 with TRBJ2-1; 7 bases agree with TRBD2. From germline, CDR1 is MNHNY and CDR2 SVGAGI (reference sequence). The CDR3 covers 15 residues. V dropped 6 bases and J dropped 1; count of bases not matched to a gene: 6. The DNA for the CDR3 is TGTGCCAGCAGCCTCAGCGGGGTATCCTACAATGAGCAGTTCTTC. This sequence encodes CASSLSGVSYNEQFF.

This clone was recorded only once. The chain recombines TRBV18 with TRBJ1-1; D perhaps matches TRBD1 (5 bases). Deletions cut 0 bases from V and 2 bases from J, with 10 bases between. Germline V gene lookup returns CDR1 KGHSH and CDR2 LQKENI. This CDR3 is 15 amino acids long. The CDR3 region is CASSPPLGQNTEAFF. The CDR3 DNA sequence: TGTGCCAGCTCACCACCGTTAGGACAAAACACTGAAGCTTTCTTT. Together with reference TRBV18 and TRBJ1-1, the CDR3 gives the full variable domain: NAGVMQNPRHLVRRRGQEARLRCSPMKGHSHVYWYRQLPEEGLKFMVYLQKENIIDESGMPKERFSAEFPKEGPSILRIQQVVRGDSAAYFCASSPPLGQNTEAFFGQGTRLTVV.

The rearrangement uses TRBV19 and TRBJ2-7, with TRBD1 matching 7 bases. The ends lost 5 bases at V and 7 bases at J; junction bases unmatched: 8. This CDR3 comprises 13 residues. Germline lookup yields CDR1 LNHDA and CDR2 SQIVND (reference sequence). DNA for the CDR3: TGTGCCAGTAGTCGTCGGGACAGTGGGGAGCAGTACTTC. Its translation: CASSRRDSGEQYF.

This sequence joins TRBV5-1 and TRBJ1-1, with a weak D call TRBD1 (5 bases). Germline V gene lookup returns CDR1 SGHRS and CDR2 YFSETQ. V was cut by 1 base and J by 1 base, with 14 bases left in between. The CDR3 runs to 16 residues. Here the CDR3 reads CASSLTGAGGNTEAFF. CDR3 bases: TGCGCCAGCAGCTTGACGGGCGCGGGGGGGAACACTGAAGCTTTCTTT.

J is TRBJ1-1 and V is TRBV6-6, with TRBD1 as a possible D gene (6 bases). V was shortened by 0 bases and J by 8 bases, with 10 bases between the two germline ends. The germline V gene encodes CDR1 MNHNY and CDR2 SVGAGI (reference sequence). The CDR3 sequence is 13 residues long. CDR3 sequence reads: CASSYSQGTEAFF. CDR3 in DNA: TGTGCCAGCAGTTACTCGCAGGGGACCGAAGCTTTCTTT.

This clone has only one observation. The V call is TRBV7-9, the J call TRBJ2-1; D unclear. Trimming removed 3 bases at V and 8 bases at J, with 11 bases between. The CDR3 is 13 amino acids. Germline loops: CDR1 SEHNR, CDR2 FQNEAQ (reference sequence). CDR3 coding DNA: TGTGCCAGCAGCTTTCGGGTTGCGGATGAGCAGTTCTTC. Its translation: CASSFRVADEQFF.

The chain recombines TRBV6-4 with TRBJ2-7; weak D call: TRBD1 (6 bases). Trimming removed 6 bases from V and 1 base from J, with 13 bases in between. The CDR3 consists of 14 residues. Germline V lookup: CDR1 MRHNA, CDR2 SNTAGT. The CDR3 is CASSRTAFSYEQYF. The CDR3 DNA sequence: TGTGCCAGCAGCAGGACAGCTTTTTCCTACGAGCAGTACTTC.

This rearrangement joins TRBV2 to TRBJ1-2; no definite D call. Between the trimmed V and J ends, which lost 6 bases and 0 bases, there was a span of 8 bases. This CDR3 spans 13 amino acids. Germline V CDR1 and CDR2: SNHLY, FYNNEI. CDR3 sequence (DNA): TGTGCCAGCAGGAGAGGCCCTAACTATGGCTACACCTTC. It codes for CASRRGPNYGYTF. Together with reference TRBV2 and TRBJ1-2, the CDR3 gives the full variable domain: EPEVTQTPSHQVTQMGQEVILRCVPISNHLYFYWYRQILGQKVEFLVSFYNNEISEKSEIFDDQFSVERPDGSNFTLKIRSTKLEDSAMYFCASRRGPNYGYTFGSGTRLTVV.

This clone was counted a single time. V is TRBV18 and J is TRBJ2-1; weak D call: TRBD2 (6 bases). CDR3 length: 12 residues. Germline CDR1 KGHSH, CDR2 LQKENI. V was clipped by 4 bases and J by 13 bases, with 14 bases between them. CDR3 loop: CASSREAGPQFF. The CDR3 coding sequence is TGTGCCAGCTCACGAGAAGCGGGCCCCCAGTTCTTC.

The chain recombines TRBV7-2 with TRBJ1-2; 11 bases fit TRBD1. CDR1 is SGHTA, CDR2 FQGNSA, per germline. This CDR3 has 13 residues. Trimming took 5 bases from V and 6 from J; bases not matched to a gene: 2. The CDR3: CASSPGQGDGYTF. CDR3 bases: TGTGCCAGCAGCCCGGGACAGGGGGATGGCTACACCTTC.

The V call is TRBV15, the J call TRBJ1-2; no clear D. Germline V gene lookup returns CDR1 LNHNV and CDR2 YYDKDF (reference sequence). The CDR3 extends over 17 amino acids. The V end was cut by 1 base, the J end by 4 bases, with 19 bases between. The CDR3 spells CATSRVGGPNSGYGYTF. In DNA, the CDR3 is TGTGCCACCAGCAGAGTAGGAGGCCCCAACAGTGGCTATGGCTACACCTTC.

The CDR3: CASSLNDREQYF. The CDR3 coding sequence is TGTGCCAGCTCCCTCAATGATCGGGAGCAGTACTTC. The J gene is TRBJ2-7, the V gene TRBV18; D is unresolved. The germline CDR1 and CDR2 sequences are KGHSH and LQKENI. Trimming left V 6 bases short and J 7 bases short, with 13 bases between. The CDR3 contains 12 residues. Full variable domain (missing parts from reference TRBV18 and TRBJ2-7): NAGVMQNPRHLVRRRGQEARLRCSPMKGHSHVYWYRQLPEEGLKFMVYLQKENIIDESGMPKERFSAEFPKEGPSILRIQQVVRGDSAAYFCASSLNDREQYFGPGTRLTVT.

This clone was seen a few times. J is TRBJ1-4 and V is TRBV3-1 (or the pseudogene TRBV3-2), with TRBD1 matching over 8 bases. This CDR3 contains 17 residues. With V trimmed by 2 bases and J by 3 bases, 8 bases remained unmatched. Germline CDR1 and CDR2: LGHDT and YNNKEL (reference sequence). The CDR3 here is CASSQSRDRGANEKLFF. The CDR3 region has the DNA TGTGCCAGCAGCCAATCTCGCGACAGGGGAGCTAATGAAAAACTGTTTTTT.

This chain connects TRBV29-1 to TRBJ2-1, with 9 bases fitting TRBD2. The junction had 12 bases not matched to a gene; V was cut back by 3 bases and J by 9 bases. Germline V gene data show CDR1 as SQVTM and CDR2 as ANQGSEA. The CDR3 totals 15 residues. The DNA of the CDR3 is TGCAGCGTTGATGTTGGCGGGGGGGTTATTGGTGAGCAGTTCTTC. It codes for CSVDVGGGVIGEQFF.